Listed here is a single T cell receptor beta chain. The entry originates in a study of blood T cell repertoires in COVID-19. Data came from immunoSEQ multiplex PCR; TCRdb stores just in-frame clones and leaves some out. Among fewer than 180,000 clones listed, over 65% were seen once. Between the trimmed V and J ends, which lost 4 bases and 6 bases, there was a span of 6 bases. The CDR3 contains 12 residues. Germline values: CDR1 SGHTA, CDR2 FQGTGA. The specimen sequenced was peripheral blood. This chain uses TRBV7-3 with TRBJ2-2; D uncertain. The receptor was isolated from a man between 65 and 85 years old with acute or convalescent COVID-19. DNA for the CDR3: TGTGCCAGCAGCTCTCTAGCCGGGGAGCTGTTTTTT. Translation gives CASSSLAGELFF.